These 14 T cell receptor delta chains share one sample of origin, sequenced in a study of γδ T cells in repeated Plasmodium falciparum infection. TCRdb reprocessed the multiplex PCR reads through CATT. The sample has 70,000 to 95,000 delta-chain clones, under 1.5% seen once. Gammadelta T cells were flow-sorted from PBMC into Vgamma9/Vdelta2+ and Vdelta2-negative populations for bulk analysis. Sequences were obtained from gamma-delta T cells from blood. These receptors were obtained from a pool of human donors (malaria-infected and uninfected, not separated).

Comments on this clone: TCRdb lists the protein of a much larger clone for this DNA, which differs at residue 12, so this is likely a read error; the protein given here is translated from the DNA itself. The chain carries TRDV2 and TRDJ3, with 12 positions matching TRDD3. TCRdb lists no J gene, so it was determined here by aligning the DNA to germline. V shed 0 bases, J shed 0 bases, and the junction held 14 bases outside the gene matches. From germline, CDR1 is GEAIGNYY and CDR2 EKD. The CDR3 is made up of 23 amino acids. The CDR3 sequence is CACDTVILGDTADHSWDTRQMFF. The DNA for the CDR3 is TGTGCCTGTGACACCGTCATACTGGGGGATACAGCAGATCACTCCTGGGACACCCGACAGATGTTTTTC.

In its sample, this clone was seen many times. For this DNA, TCRdb reports the protein of a much larger clone, which diverges at residue 7, most likely from a read error; the protein presented here is translated directly from the DNA. The J gene is TRDJ1, the V gene TRDV1; 11 nucleotides agree with TRDD3. Germline V gene data show CDR1 as TSWWSYY and CDR2 as QGS. J was trimmed by 2 bases and V by 2 bases; bases with no gene match: 13. CDR3 length: 19 residues. CDR3 coding DNA: TGTGCTCTTGGGGAAAGGCTGGGGGATACCCACGGCGGGACCGATAAACTCATCTTT. Amino acids: CALGERLGDTHGGTDKLIF.

Concerning this clone: A read error likely explains why the TCRdb protein, taken from a much larger clone, differs from this DNA's translation at residue 3; the protein shown is translated from the DNA. The chain recombines TRDV2 with TRDJ1; TRDD3 matches 7 bases. Matching the DNA to germline supplied the J gene, which TCRdb does not give. Germline V gives CDR1 GEAIGNYY, CDR2 EKD. This CDR3 is built from 19 residues. The CDR3 nucleotides read TGTGCCAGTGACACATTGCGTGGGGGACACCCTTTCGAGCCCGATAAACTCATCTTT. This sequence encodes CASDTLRGGHPFEPDKLIF.

The table lists this clone with a few counts. With only one base between it and a far larger clone, this is likely a read error. Other DNA sequences in the sample encode the same CDR3. The genes are TRDV2 and TRDJ2, with D unclear. The J gene was not available in TCRdb and was assigned here by matching the DNA to germline segments. The V gene lost 5 bases and the J gene lost 3 bases, with 12 bases spanning the gap. CDR1 GEAIGNYY and CDR2 EKD come from the germline V gene. The CDR3 spans 14 residues. The CDR3 sequence is CACAPVNLTAQLFF. As DNA, the CDR3 is TGTGCCTGTGCTCCCGTTAACCTGACAGCACAACTCTTCTTT.

This clone was recorded a few times. The protein TCRdb lists belongs to a much larger clone and differs from this DNA's translation at residues 4 and 14, which points to a read error; the protein shown is made from the DNA. The chain recombines TRDV2 with TRDJ3, with 8 nucleotides matching TRDD3. The CDR3 length is 21 residues. Germline CDR1 and CDR2: GEAIGNYY and EKD. The CDR3 DNA is TGTGCCTGTGGCACCGTTGATGGGGGATCCTTATATTCCTTGGACACCCGACAGATGTTTTTC. Translating gives CACGTVDGGSLYSLDTRQMFF.

This clone was picked up many times. In DNA form, the CDR3 reads TGTGCTCTTGGGGAAAGGGGATACTGGGGACCCGATAAACTCATCTTT. Translation: CALGERGYWGPDKLIF. The chain links TRDV1 to TRDJ1, with 8 bases aligning to TRDD3. The germline gives CDR1 TSWWSYY, CDR2 QGS. Trimming took 2 bases from V and 3 from J; bases not matched to a gene: 8. The length of the CDR3 is 16 residues.

Points on this clone: A read error is the likely source, as a far larger clone sits one nucleotide away. Other DNA variants within this sample encode the same CDR3. The rearrangement uses TRDV2 and TRDJ1, with D uncertain. The J gene, absent from TCRdb, was called here by matching the DNA to germline. CDR3 length equals 15 residues. Germline-derived CDR1 and CDR2 are GEAIGNYY and EKD. V was clipped by 3 bases and J by 2 bases, with 15 bases between them. The CDR3 DNA is TGTGCCTGTGACTCCGGAGGGTTCACGACCGATAAACTCATCTTT. Its translation is CACDSGGFTTDKLIF.

Comments on this clone: TCRdb assigns this DNA the protein of a much larger clone, which departs from its translation at residue 9; this likely reflects a read error, and the protein shown comes from translating the DNA. V and J are TRDV1 and TRDJ1; D unclear. Germline assignment: CDR1 TSWWSYY and CDR2 QGS. There are 16 residues in the CDR3. V lost 2 bases and J 0 bases, leaving 13 bases between the germline ends. The CDR3 protein is CALGENAGRYTDKLIF. The CDR3 nucleotides read TGTGCTCTTGGGGAAAATGCTGGCCGGTACACCGATAAACTCATCTTT.

Many counts were recorded for this clone. The J gene is TRDJ1, the V gene TRDV1, with TRDD3 matching over 7 bases. The CDR3 runs 19 residues. Germline V gene data show CDR1 as TSWWSYY and CDR2 as QGS. Germline trimming cut 3 bases from V and 5 bases from J; bases unmatched to any gene: 21. The CDR3, as DNA: TGTGCTCTTGGGGAGCCCAACTCCTTGGAGGAGGATACGCCGGATAAACTCATCTTT. Its protein product is CALGEPNSLEEDTPDKLIF.

This clone came up a few times. Translating this DNA gives a protein that differs at residue 8 from the TCRdb one, which belongs to a much larger clone; a read error is likely, and the protein shown is this translation. The CDR3 DNA reads TGTGCTCTTGGGGAACTCGGGACTCCTACGGGACTGGGGGATACGGTCGATAAACTCATCTTT. This sequence encodes CALGELGTPTGLGDTVDKLIF. The chain couples TRDV1 to TRDJ1, with 13 bases identical to TRDD3. Because TCRdb records no J gene, it was assigned here through a match of the DNA to germline. The CDR3 length is 21 residues. V lost 0 bases to trimming and J lost 4 bases; unmatched junction nucleotides: 17. Germline loops: CDR1 TSWWSYY, CDR2 QGS.

As for this clone: TCRdb pairs this DNA with a much larger clone's protein that differs at residue 5, likely a read error; the protein shown was translated from the DNA. The chain combines TRDV2 with TRDJ2; D may be TRDD3 (5 bases). Trimming stripped 3 bases from V and 4 bases from J, with 11 bases between. The CDR3 has 14 amino acids. Germline V gene lookup returns CDR1 GEAIGNYY and CDR2 EKD. The CDR3 sequence is CACDAITGTAQLFF. The CDR3 nucleotides read TGTGCCTGTGACGCCATTACTGGGACAGCACAACTCTTCTTT.

Comment on this clone: Since a far larger clone is one base different, this is likely a read error. Other DNA sequences in this specimen translate into the identical CDR3. With the J gene uncalled, the V gene is TRDV2; TRDD3 is the table's D call, not checked against the DNA. The CDR3 totals 16 residues. CDR1 and CDR2 from the germline V gene are GEAIGNYY and EKD. In DNA, the CDR3 is TGTGCCTGTGACGGCTACTGGGGGATTTACACCGATAAACTCATCTTC. This codes for CACDGYWGIYTDKLIF.

The table lists this clone with many counts. The CDR3 region is CALGENSPTDKLIF. The CDR3 DNA is TGTGCTCTTGGGGAAAATAGCCCAACCGATAAACTCATCTTT. The genes are TRDV1 and TRDJ1, with D possibly being TRDD1 (5 bases). V was cut by 2 bases and J by 2 bases, with 9 bases left in between. From germline, CDR1 is TSWWSYY and CDR2 QGS. This CDR3 has 14 amino acids.

This clone was detected a few times. A far more abundant clone sits one base away, making this likely a read error. The same CDR3 also results from other DNA sequences found in this sample. The V gene call is TRDV1, and the J gene call is absent; TRDD3 was called by the table and not checked on the DNA. This CDR3 is built from 22 residues. Germline-derived CDR1 and CDR2 are TSWWSYY and QGS. CDR3 sequence reads: CALGVFFRSRGILGSRSDKLIF. The CDR3 DNA reads TGTGCTCTTGGGGTATTCTTCCGGAGTCGGGGGATACTCGGCTCACGAAGCGATAAACTCATCTTC.